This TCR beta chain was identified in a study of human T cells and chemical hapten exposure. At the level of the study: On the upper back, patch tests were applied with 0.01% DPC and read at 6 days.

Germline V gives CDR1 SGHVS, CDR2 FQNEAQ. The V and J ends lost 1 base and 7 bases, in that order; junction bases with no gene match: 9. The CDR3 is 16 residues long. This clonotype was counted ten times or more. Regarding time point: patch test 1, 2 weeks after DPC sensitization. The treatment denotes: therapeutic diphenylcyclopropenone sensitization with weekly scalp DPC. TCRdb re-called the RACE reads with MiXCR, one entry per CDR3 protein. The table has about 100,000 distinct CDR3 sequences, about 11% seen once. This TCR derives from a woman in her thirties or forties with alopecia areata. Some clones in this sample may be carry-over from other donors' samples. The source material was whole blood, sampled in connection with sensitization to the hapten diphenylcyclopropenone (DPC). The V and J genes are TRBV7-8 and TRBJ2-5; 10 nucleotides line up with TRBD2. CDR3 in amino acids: CASSLDPSGGSGTQYF. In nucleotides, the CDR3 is TGTGCCAGCAGCTTAGATCCTAGCGGGGGCTCGGGGACCCAGTACTTC.